This T cell receptor beta chain was profiled in a study of T cell repertoires in cytomegalovirus infection. The wider study: CMV infection together with matching HLA type was indicated by public TCR beta signatures.

The CDR3 covers 15 residues. Trimming stripped 7 bases from V and 0 bases from J, with 12 bases between. Germline V gene data show CDR1 as SEHNR and CDR2 as FQNEAQ (reference sequence). MiXCR, run by TCRdb on the reads, gives a single entry per CDR3 protein. In the table there are fewer than 700,000 distinct CDR3 sequences, approximately 24% of which are singletons. On this clonotype: Its antigen is unidentified.

Whole-study findings and limits: There were HLA-C-restricted CMV-specific TCR beta clonotypes dominating the ex vivo response. Adding up the frequency of public TCR beta families identified people who carried CMV plus the relevant HLA.

What was sequenced was CD8+ T cells from PBMCs. The chain uses TRBV7-9 and TRBJ1-4, with D possibly TRBD1 on 5 matching bases. The TCR comes from a human donor in good health (CMV status not recorded). Some clones in this sample may be carry-over from other donors' samples. For the CDR3, the DNA is TGTGCCAGCATATTAGCGGGGGCAACTAATGAAAAACTGTTTTTT. It is translated as CASILAGATNEKLFF.